This T cell receptor beta chain was captured in a study of CD8+CD57+ T cells in acquired aplastic anemia. Study in general: When averaged, DNA from sorted CD4+ and CD8+ cells came to approximately 3.2 ug.

Sequenced patients had shown CD8+CD57+ cell expansion by flow cytometry. This clonotype was found a few times. It was genomic DNA that served as the template for profiling TCR beta VDJ and CDR3. Using its own MiXCR run on the reads, TCRdb lists one record per CDR3 protein. The sample shows 95,000 to 150,000 distinct CDR3 sequences, approximately 40% of them seen only once. CDR1 is DFQATT, CDR2 SNEGSKA, per germline (reference sequence). Trimming cost V 3 bases and J 3 bases, with 12 bases left between them. CDR3 length: 13 residues. Source material: sorted CD4+, CD8+, or CD8+CD57+ T cells (not recorded which) from PBMCs. V is TRBV20-1 and J is TRBJ2-7; maybe TRBD1 (6 bases). The receptor was isolated from a human donor with aplastic anemia. Written as DNA, the CDR3 is TGCAGTGCTAGGACGGACAGAGACTACGAGCAGTACTTC. Translation gives CSARTDRDYEQYF.